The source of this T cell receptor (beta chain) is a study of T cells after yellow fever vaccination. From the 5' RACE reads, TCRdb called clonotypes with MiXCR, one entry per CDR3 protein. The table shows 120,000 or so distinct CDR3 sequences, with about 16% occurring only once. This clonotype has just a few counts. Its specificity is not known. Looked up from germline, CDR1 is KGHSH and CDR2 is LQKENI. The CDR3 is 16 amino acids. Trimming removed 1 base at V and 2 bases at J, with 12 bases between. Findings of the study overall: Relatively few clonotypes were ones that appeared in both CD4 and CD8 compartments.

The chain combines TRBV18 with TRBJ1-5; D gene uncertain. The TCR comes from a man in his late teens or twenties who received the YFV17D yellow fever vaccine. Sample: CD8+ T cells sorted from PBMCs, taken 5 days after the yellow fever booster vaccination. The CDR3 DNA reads TGTGCCAGCTCACCACGGCTTAGGGATGGCAATCAGCCCCAGCATTTT. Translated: CASSPRLRDGNQPQHF.